This is a list of T cell receptor beta chains from one sample in a study of blood T cells in healthy people across ages. TCRdb independently ran MiXCR on the 5' RACE reads; one entry per CDR3 protein. The sample carries about 1,400,000 distinct CDR3 sequences, 45% to 70% recorded once. Source material: blood. The receptors stem from a man aged 18 to 30 in good health. Each CDR3 is given with its conserved first and last residue. A D gene is named only where the DNA matches it firmly. The size field is filled for only some rows; it gives once, few, many or a size class.

clone size: NA; J gene: TRBJ2-7; V gene: TRBV25-1; CDR3 length: 15; D gene: TRBD2; CDR3 protein: CASSNGLAGSYEQYF; CDR3 DNA: TGTGCCAGCAGTAACGGGCTAGCGGGGTCCTACGAGCAGTACTTC
clone size: NA; J gene: TRBJ2-3; V gene: TRBV6-6; CDR3 length: 14; D gene: TRBD2; CDR3 protein: CATSLAGRTDTQYF; CDR3 DNA: TGTGCCACCTCGCTAGCGGGACGCACAGATACGCAGTATTTT
clone size: NA; J gene: TRBJ2-7; V gene: TRBV4-2; CDR3 length: 12; D gene: NA; CDR3 protein: CASSQDRGAQYF; CDR3 DNA: TGTGCCAGCAGCCAAGACAGGGGAGCGCAGTACTTC
clone size: NA; J gene: TRBJ2-1; V gene: TRBV5-8; CDR3 length: 15; D gene: NA; CDR3 protein: CASSLSLAVNNEQFF; CDR3 DNA: TGTGCCAGCAGCTTGAGCCTAGCAGTAAACAATGAGCAGTTCTTC
clone size: few; J gene: TRBJ2-3; V gene: TRBV4-3; CDR3 length: 17; D gene: TRBD2; CDR3 protein: CASSRGSMKRGSDTQYF; CDR3 DNA: TGCGCCAGCAGCCGGGGCTCCATGAAGCGGGGGTCAGATACGCAGTATTTT
clone size: few; J gene: TRBJ2-7; V gene: TRBV10-3; CDR3 length: 15; D gene: TRBD1; CDR3 protein: CAIGQDGRDTYEQYF; CDR3 DNA: TGTGCCATCGGACAGGATGGGAGAGATACCTACGAGCAGTACTTC
clone size: NA; J gene: TRBJ1-2; V gene: TRBV27; CDR3 length: 15; D gene: NA; CDR3 protein: CASSPAGAGPYGYTF; CDR3 DNA: TGTGCCAGCAGTCCCGCGGGCGCGGGGCCGTATGGCTACACCTTC
clone size: NA; J gene: TRBJ2-3; V gene: TRBV12-5; CDR3 length: 15; D gene: TRBD2; CDR3 protein: CASGKREGGTDTQYF; CDR3 DNA: TGTGCTAGTGGAAAGCGGGAGGGGGGCACAGATACGCAGTATTTT
clone size: NA; J gene: TRBJ2-3; V gene: TRBV27; CDR3 length: 17; D gene: TRBD2; CDR3 protein: CASSLSSGGGVTDTQYF; CDR3 DNA: TGTGCCAGCAGTTTATCCTCTGGGGGGGGTGTCACAGATACGCAGTATTTT
clone size: few; J gene: TRBJ1-1; V gene: TRBV5-1; CDR3 length: 16; D gene: NA; CDR3 protein: CASSLTRQTLDTEAFF; CDR3 DNA: TGCGCCAGCAGCTTGACGAGACAAACTCTTGACACTGAAGCTTTCTTT
clone size: NA; J gene: TRBJ1-5; V gene: TRBV20-1; CDR3 length: 15; D gene: TRBD1; CDR3 protein: CSATPRTGRGQPQHF; CDR3 DNA: TGCAGTGCTACTCCCAGGACAGGGAGGGGGCAGCCCCAGCATTTT
clone size: NA; J gene: TRBJ2-5; V gene: TRBV7-9; CDR3 length: 14; D gene: TRBD2; CDR3 protein: CASSSEAGWETQYF; CDR3 DNA: TGTGCCAGCAGCTCCGAAGCGGGATGGGAGACCCAGTACTTC
clone size: NA; J gene: TRBJ2-7; V gene: TRBV12-3/TRBV12-4; CDR3 length: 13; D gene: NA; CDR3 protein: CASSWESRYEQYF; CDR3 DNA: TGTGCCAGCAGTTGGGAAAGTCGCTACGAGCAGTACTTC
clone size: NA; J gene: TRBJ1-6; V gene: TRBV25-1; CDR3 length: 16; D gene: NA; CDR3 protein: CASSETGISYNSPLHF; CDR3 DNA: TGTGCCAGCAGTGAAACAGGGATCTCCTATAATTCACCCCTCCACTTT
clone size: NA; J gene: TRBJ2-5; V gene: TRBV3-1; CDR3 length: 18; D gene: NA; CDR3 protein: CASSQDSRARPWRETQYF; CDR3 DNA: TGTGCCAGCAGCCAAGATAGCAGGGCCCGCCCTTGGAGAGAGACCCAGTACTTC
clone size: few; J gene: TRBJ1-2; V gene: TRBV7-6; CDR3 length: 17; D gene: NA; CDR3 protein: CASSLAPRRGEDYGYTF; CDR3 DNA: TGTGCCAGCAGCTTAGCCCCTCGGAGGGGGGAGGACTATGGCTACACCTTC
clone size: NA; J gene: TRBJ1-2; V gene: TRBV25-1; CDR3 length: 13; D gene: NA; CDR3 protein: CASDPGGHYGYTF; CDR3 DNA: TGTGCCAGCGACCCCGGGGGCCACTATGGCTACACCTTC
clone size: NA; J gene: TRBJ1-2; V gene: TRBV7-2; CDR3 length: 15; D gene: NA; CDR3 protein: CASSLAAGDLYGYTF; CDR3 DNA: TGTGCCAGCAGCTTAGCGGCAGGGGATCTCTATGGCTACACCTTC
clone size: NA; J gene: TRBJ2-1; V gene: TRBV12-3/TRBV12-4; CDR3 length: 13; D gene: TRBD1; CDR3 protein: CASSWTGGGEQFF; CDR3 DNA: TGTGCCAGCAGTTGGACAGGGGGCGGTGAGCAGTTCTTC
clone size: NA; J gene: TRBJ2-6; V gene: TRBV20-1; CDR3 length: 20; D gene: NA; CDR3 protein: CSARDLQRPGTPSGANVLTF; CDR3 DNA: TGCAGTGCTAGAGATTTACAAAGGCCCGGGACGCCATCTGGGGCCAACGTCCTGACTTTC
clone size: NA; J gene: TRBJ1-1; V gene: TRBV27; CDR3 length: 15; D gene: NA; CDR3 protein: CASSNRQNMNTEAFF; CDR3 DNA: TGTGCCAGCAGTAACCGACAGAACATGAACACTGAAGCTTTCTTT
clone size: NA; J gene: TRBJ1-2; V gene: TRBV7-2; CDR3 length: 14; D gene: NA; CDR3 protein: CASSPPGAAYGYTF; CDR3 DNA: TGTGCCAGCAGCCCACCGGGGGCTGCTTATGGCTACACCTTC
clone size: NA; J gene: TRBJ2-5; V gene: TRBV12-3/TRBV12-4; CDR3 length: 13; D gene: NA; CDR3 protein: CASSPSLTQTQYF; CDR3 DNA: TGTGCCAGCAGTCCCTCATTAACGCAGACCCAGTACTTC
clone size: NA; J gene: TRBJ2-3; V gene: TRBV7-2; CDR3 length: 16; D gene: TRBD2; CDR3 protein: CASSLGRLAGSDTQYF; CDR3 DNA: TGTGCCAGCAGCTTAGGGCGGCTAGCGGGCTCCGATACGCAGTATTTT
clone size: few; J gene: TRBJ2-3; V gene: TRBV27; CDR3 length: 13; D gene: NA; CDR3 protein: CASRSAGTDTQYF; CDR3 DNA: TGTGCCAGCAGATCAGCGGGCACAGATACGCAGTATTTT
clone size: NA; J gene: TRBJ2-3; V gene: TRBV21-1; CDR3 length: 15; D gene: NA; CDR3 protein: CASFSVGLPTDTQYF; CDR3 DNA: TGTGCCAGCTTCTCGGTGGGACTACCCACAGATACGCAGTATTTT
clone size: NA; J gene: TRBJ1-5; V gene: TRBV20-1; CDR3 length: 11; D gene: NA; CDR3 protein: CSASRDQPQHF; CDR3 DNA: TGCAGTGCTAGCCGGGATCAGCCCCAGCATTTT
clone size: NA; J gene: TRBJ2-1; V gene: TRBV4-1; CDR3 length: 14; D gene: NA; CDR3 protein: CASSQSPQYNEQFF; CDR3 DNA: TGCGCCAGCAGCCAGTCCCCACAGTACAATGAGCAGTTCTTC
clone size: NA; J gene: TRBJ2-1; V gene: TRBV7-2; CDR3 length: 13; D gene: NA; CDR3 protein: CASSLDSTGEQFF; CDR3 DNA: TGTGCCAGCAGCTTAGATTCGACAGGTGAGCAGTTCTTC
clone size: NA; J gene: TRBJ2-7; V gene: TRBV20-1; CDR3 length: 13; D gene: TRBD1; CDR3 protein: CSASYRGRREQYF; CDR3 DNA: TGCAGTGCTAGTTACAGGGGGCGGAGAGAGCAGTACTTC
clone size: NA; J gene: TRBJ1-1; V gene: TRBV19; CDR3 length: 16; D gene: NA; CDR3 protein: CASNPYFKGGNTEAFF; CDR3 DNA: TGTGCCAGTAATCCTTATTTTAAGGGGGGAAACACTGAAGCTTTCTTT
clone size: many; J gene: TRBJ1-1; V gene: TRBV5-1; CDR3 length: 12; D gene: NA; CDR3 protein: CASSLTDTEAFF; CDR3 DNA: TGTGCCAGCAGTTTGACAGACACTGAAGCTTTCTTT
clone size: once; J gene: TRBJ1-2; V gene: TRBV29-1; CDR3 length: 12; D gene: TRBD1; CDR3 protein: CSVDRAGRGYTF; CDR3 DNA: TGCAGCGTCGACAGGGCAGGGCGAGGCTACACCTTC
clone size: NA; J gene: TRBJ2-7; V gene: TRBV20-1; CDR3 length: 12; D gene: NA; CDR3 protein: CSASLRPYEQYF; CDR3 DNA: TGCAGTGCTAGTCTACGTCCCTACGAGCAGTACTTC
clone size: NA; J gene: TRBJ1-5; V gene: TRBV20-1; CDR3 length: 14; D gene: NA; CDR3 protein: CSAQEGFGNQPQHF; CDR3 DNA: TGCAGTGCTCAGGAGGGTTTTGGAAATCAGCCCCAGCATTTT
clone size: NA; J gene: TRBJ2-3; V gene: TRBV29-1; CDR3 length: 16; D gene: TRBD1; CDR3 protein: CSVVGTDRGSTDTQYF; CDR3 DNA: TGCAGCGTTGTCGGGACCGACAGGGGGTCCACAGATACGCAGTATTTT
clone size: once; J gene: TRBJ2-4; V gene: TRBV4-2; CDR3 length: 14; D gene: TRBD2; CDR3 protein: CASSQGAAGLIQYF; CDR3 DNA: TGTGCCAGCAGCCAAGGAGCAGCGGGATTGATTCAGTACTTC
clone size: NA; J gene: TRBJ2-1; V gene: TRBV5-1; CDR3 length: 15; D gene: TRBD2; CDR3 protein: CASSSLAGRGNEQFF; CDR3 DNA: TGCGCCAGCAGCTCCCTAGCGGGGCGAGGGAATGAGCAGTTCTTC
clone size: NA; J gene: TRBJ2-5; V gene: TRBV15; CDR3 length: 14; D gene: NA; CDR3 protein: CATSRVGKQETQYF; CDR3 DNA: TGTGCCACCAGCAGAGTTGGGAAACAAGAGACCCAGTACTTC
clone size: NA; J gene: TRBJ2-1; V gene: TRBV3-1; CDR3 length: 17; D gene: TRBD2; CDR3 protein: CASSQESSGSSYNEQFF; CDR3 DNA: TGTGCCAGCAGCCAAGAGTCTAGCGGGAGCTCCTACAATGAGCAGTTCTTC
clone size: NA; J gene: TRBJ2-1; V gene: TRBV24-1; CDR3 length: 16; D gene: TRBD2; CDR3 protein: CATSDETSAGYNEQFF; CDR3 DNA: TGTGCCACCAGTGATGAGACTAGCGCGGGGTACAATGAGCAGTTCTTC
clone size: NA; J gene: TRBJ2-1; V gene: TRBV27; CDR3 length: 16; D gene: NA; CDR3 protein: CASSPLSWETYNEQFF; CDR3 DNA: TGTGCCAGCAGTCCCCTGAGCTGGGAAACCTACAATGAGCAGTTCTTC